Each of the 27 T cell receptor beta chains below was sequenced from the same sample in a study of monozygotic twins with inflammatory bowel disease. From its re-call of the 5' RACE reads, TCRdb lists each CDR3 protein once, without DNA. The table for this sample gives 400,000 to 500,000 distinct CDR3 sequences. Sequencing was done on a sample of blood. These receptors all stem from a human donor with ulcerative colitis or Crohn's disease, or a healthy co-twin of an affected twin (not recorded which).

The V and J genes are TRBV7-9 and TRBJ2-5; TCRdb gives TRBD2 as the D gene, but with no DNA this cannot be confirmed. This CDR3 is built from 13 residues. Germline CDR1 SEHNR, CDR2 FQNEAQ (reference sequence). The CDR3 loop reads CASSREMEEAQYF.

The chain recombines TRBV20-1 with TRBJ2-3; without DNA, the TCRdb call of TRBD2 cannot be checked. The CDR3 length is 11 residues. Germline assignment: CDR1 DFQATT and CDR2 SNEGSKA (reference sequence). CDR3 loop: CSAPGGPGQYF.

The chain carries TRBV29-1 and TRBJ2-1; the TCRdb call, TRBD1, lacks DNA for checking. The CDR3 contains 16 residues. Germline loops: CDR1 SQVTM, CDR2 ANQGSEA. The CDR3 sequence: CSVNGPPIYSYNEQFF.

The V call is TRBV11-2, the J call TRBJ2-7. Germline values: CDR1 SGHAT, CDR2 FQNNGV. This CDR3 has 14 residues. The CDR3 region is CASSPRRNWNEQYF. Drawing the rest from reference TRBV11-2 and TRBJ2-7, the complete variable domain is EAGVAQSPRYKIIEKRQSVAFWCNPISGHATLYWYQQILGQGPKLLIQFQNNGVVDDSQLPKDRFSAERLKGVDSTLKIQPAKLEDSAVYLCASSPRRNWNEQYFGPGTRLTVT.

The chain uses TRBV7-9 and TRBJ2-3; TCRdb picks TRBD2, but there is no DNA to check that call. The CDR3 is 16 amino acids. Looked up from germline, CDR1 is SEHNR and CDR2 is FQNEAQ (reference sequence). This CDR3 is CASSSEGSPRTDTQYF. The variable domain in full, completed from reference TRBV7-9 and TRBJ2-3, reads DTGVSQNPRHKITKRGQNVTFRCDPISEHNRLYWYRQTLGQGPEFLTYFQNEAQLEKSRLLSDRFSAERPKGSFSTLEIQRTEQGDSAMYLCASSSEGSPRTDTQYFGPGTRLTVL.

The gene calls are TRBV12-3 or TRBV12-4 and TRBJ1-6. The CDR3 extends over 13 amino acids. CDR3 in amino acids: CASSRGADSPLHF.

The J gene is TRBJ2-3, the V gene TRBV10-3; TCRdb reports TRBD2, a call that lacks DNA to check it against. The CDR3 consists of 16 residues. Germline V lookup: CDR1 ENHRY, CDR2 SYGVKD. The CDR3 protein is CAISYVAGAGTDTQYF.

The chain uses TRBV6-5 and TRBJ2-1. This CDR3 has 14 amino acids. CDR1 and CDR2 from the germline V gene are MNHEY and SVGAGI. The CDR3 loop reads CASSYGSASNEQFF.

This chain joins TRBV7-6 and TRBJ2-5; TCRdb picks TRBD1, but there is no DNA to check that call. Germline V lookup: CDR1 SGHVS, CDR2 FNYEAQ. This CDR3 comprises 15 residues. This CDR3 reads CASSLGGNFLETQYF. Complete variable domain (other parts from reference TRBV7-6 and TRBJ2-5): GAGVSQSPRYKVTKRGQDVALRCDPISGHVSLYWYRQALGQGPEFLTYFNYEAQQDKSGLPNDRFSAERPEGSISTLTIQRTEQRDSAMYRCASSLGGNFLETQYFGPGTRLLVL.

The rearrangement uses TRBV11-2 and TRBJ1-2; the D gene TCRdb calls, TRBD1, cannot be checked with no DNA. The germline V gene encodes CDR1 SGHAT and CDR2 FQNNGV. CDR3 length: 16 amino acids. CDR3 sequence: CASSLRSSGDGYGYTF.

The chain carries TRBV20-1 and TRBJ2-1; checking the TCRdb D call of TRBD1 is not possible without DNA. This CDR3 comprises 13 residues. Germline assignment: CDR1 DFQATT and CDR2 SNEGSKA (reference sequence). Here the CDR3 reads CSAGAGHDNEQFF.

The chain uses TRBV20-1 and TRBJ2-1; TCRdb designates TRBD2, a call that cannot be tested without DNA. Germline CDR1 is DFQATT and CDR2 is SNEGSKA (reference sequence). The CDR3 is 16 residues long. CDR3 residues: CSARDRTSGRVHEQFF.

The chain joins TRBV6-5 to TRBJ2-2; the TCRdb call, TRBD1, lacks DNA for checking. CDR1 and CDR2 from the germline V gene are MNHEY and SVGAGI. The CDR3 is 14 amino acids. Here the CDR3 reads CASSYGRGAGELFF.

The V gene is TRBV5-1, the J gene TRBJ2-2; TCRdb outputs TRBD2, but without DNA this stays unchecked. The CDR3 runs 16 residues. CDR1 is SGHRS and CDR2 is YFSETQ in the germline V gene. CDR3 region: CASSTAGRTYTGELFF.

V is TRBV5-1 and J is TRBJ2-3; TCRdb returns TRBD1, unconfirmable since there is no DNA. Germline-derived CDR1 and CDR2 are SGHRS and YFSETQ. The CDR3 has 14 residues. The CDR3 sequence is CASSLQGITDTQYF.

CDR3: CSASKSRGQVEQYF. The chain combines TRBV20-1 with TRBJ2-7; TCRdb's assignment of TRBD1 cannot be checked, as there is no DNA. The CDR3 spans 14 residues. The germline CDR1 and CDR2 sequences are DFQATT and SNEGSKA (reference sequence).

The chain is built from TRBV5-1 and TRBJ1-2; checking the TCRdb D call of TRBD1 is not possible without DNA. CDR3 length: 13 residues. CDR1 is SGHRS and CDR2 is YFSETQ in the germline V gene. CDR3: CASRPQGSYGYTF.

The CDR3 region is CASSVDPRVGNYGYTF. The V gene is TRBV9, the J gene TRBJ1-2; TCRdb selects TRBD1, and the lack of DNA leaves this call unchecked. From germline, CDR1 is SGDLS and CDR2 YYNGEE. The CDR3 loop spans 16 amino acids. The whole variable domain, filled in from reference TRBV9 and TRBJ1-2, reads DSGVTQTPKHLITATGQRVTLRCSPRSGDLSVYWYQQSLDQGLQFLIQYYNGEERAKGNILERFSAQQFPDLHSELNLSSLELGDSALYFCASSVDPRVGNYGYTFGSGTRLTVV.

V gene TRBV28 combines with J gene TRBJ1-3. Germline values: CDR1 MDHEN, CDR2 SYDVKM. This CDR3 has 16 amino acids. CDR3 in amino acids: CASSGTRLGTGNTIYF.

The rearrangement uses TRBV5-1 and TRBJ1-1. This CDR3 contains 15 residues. The germline CDR1 and CDR2 sequences are SGHRS and YFSETQ. This CDR3 reads CASSLGLVANTEAFF.

CDR3: CASSLGTQDTEYF. The rearrangement uses TRBV18 and TRBJ2-4; TCRdb returns TRBD1, unconfirmable since there is no DNA. Germline CDR1 KGHSH, CDR2 LQKENI. The CDR3 extends over 13 amino acids.

The chain uses TRBV20-1 and TRBJ2-5; the TCRdb call, TRBD1, lacks DNA for checking. The CDR3 extends over 15 amino acids. Germline V lookup: CDR1 DFQATT, CDR2 SNEGSKA (reference sequence). CDR3 protein: CSARDPTGPGETQYF.

This rearrangement joins TRBV28 to TRBJ2-1; TCRdb's assignment of TRBD1 cannot be checked, as there is no DNA. The germline V gene has CDR1 MDHEN and CDR2 SYDVKM. The CDR3 sequence is 15 residues long. The CDR3 loop reads CASSLGGETYNEQFF.

The chain has TRBV5-1 and TRBJ2-6; TCRdb calls TRBD1, which cannot be checked without DNA. The germline gives CDR1 SGHRS, CDR2 YFSETQ. The CDR3 is made up of 18 amino acids. CDR3 region: CASSLGQGDPPGANVLTF.

V gene TRBV20-1 combines with J gene TRBJ2-1. The germline gives CDR1 DFQATT, CDR2 SNEGSKA (reference sequence). This CDR3 has 11 amino acids. The CDR3 sequence: CSADGNNEQFF.

The V and J genes are TRBV6-1 and TRBJ1-3. Looked up from germline, CDR1 is MNHNS and CDR2 is SASEGT. The CDR3 has 17 residues. The CDR3 loop reads CASSERRFGRSGNTIYF.

The chain uses TRBV30 and TRBJ1-1. The CDR3 consists of 13 residues. CDR1 GTSNPN and CDR2 SVGIG come from the germline V gene (reference sequence). CDR3 loop: CAWSVSGDTEAFF.